This TCR beta chain came from a study of control samples from healthy donors and cancer patients. TCRdb's copy holds only in-frame clones and misses some; the assay was immunoSEQ multiplex PCR. Of about 93,000 clones in the sample, about 85% were seen once. Trimming took 4 bases from V and 0 from J, leaving 13 bases between them. The germline V gene has CDR1 SGHKS and CDR2 YYEKEE (reference sequence). The CDR3 contains 15 residues. V is TRBV5-5 and J is TRBJ1-2, with D hard to call. The receptor comes from a woman in her seventies in good health. The sequenced sample consisted of blood. The CDR3 DNA reads TGTGCCAGCAGCGATGGTGCTGGGACTAACTATGGCTACACCTTC. Amino acids: CASSDGAGTNYGYTF.